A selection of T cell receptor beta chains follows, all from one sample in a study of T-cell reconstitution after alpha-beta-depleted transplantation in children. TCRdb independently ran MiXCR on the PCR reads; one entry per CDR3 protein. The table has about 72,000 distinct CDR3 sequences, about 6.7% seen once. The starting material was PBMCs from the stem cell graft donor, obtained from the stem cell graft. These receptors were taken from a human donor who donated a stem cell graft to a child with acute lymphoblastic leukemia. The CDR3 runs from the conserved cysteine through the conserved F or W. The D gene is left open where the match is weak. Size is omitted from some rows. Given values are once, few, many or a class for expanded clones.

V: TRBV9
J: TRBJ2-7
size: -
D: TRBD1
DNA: TGTGCCAGCAGCGCCCCCGGACAGGGATCCTACGAGCAGTACTTC
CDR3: CASSAPGQGSYEQYF

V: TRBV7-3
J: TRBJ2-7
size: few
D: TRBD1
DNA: TGTGCCAGCAGCCCGGACAGGGCCCCTATTCACGAGCAGTACTTC
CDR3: CASSPDRAPIHEQYF

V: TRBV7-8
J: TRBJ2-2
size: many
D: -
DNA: TGTGCCAGCAGCTTGGGTGGTGGGAGATTTCTAGGAACCGGGGAGCTGTTTTTT
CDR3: CASSLGGGRFLGTGELFF

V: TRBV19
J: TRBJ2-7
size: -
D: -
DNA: TGTGCCAGTAGTCCGGGGAGTCGGGACGAGCAGTACTTC
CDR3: CASSPGSRDEQYF

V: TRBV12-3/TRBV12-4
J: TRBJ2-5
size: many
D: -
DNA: TGTGCCAGCAGTACACAGGGCGCCCAAGAGACCCAGTACTTC
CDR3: CASSTQGAQETQYF

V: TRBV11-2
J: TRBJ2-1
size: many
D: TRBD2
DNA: TGTGCCAGCAGCCCCCCGGCTAGCGGGAGGTTGTACAATGAGCAGTTCTTC
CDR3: CASSPPASGRLYNEQFF

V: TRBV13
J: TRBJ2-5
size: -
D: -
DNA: TGTGCCAGCAGCTTGGGAAGGGACTTAAGTGTAGGGGAAGAGACCCAGTACTTC
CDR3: CASSLGRDLSVGEETQYF

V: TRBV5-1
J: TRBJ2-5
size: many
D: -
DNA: TGCGCCAGCAGCTCTTCCCAAGAGACCCAGTACTTC
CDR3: CASSSSQETQYF

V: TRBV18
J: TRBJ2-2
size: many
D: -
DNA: TGTGCCAGCTCTCCTCAGAAGAACACCGGGGAGCTGTTTTTT
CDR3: CASSPQKNTGELFF

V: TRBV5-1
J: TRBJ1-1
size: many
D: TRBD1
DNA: TGCGCCAGCAGCTTCGGGCTGACAGGGGGATTCATGAACACTGAAGCTTTCTTT
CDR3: CASSFGLTGGFMNTEAFF

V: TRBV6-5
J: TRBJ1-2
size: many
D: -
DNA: TGTGCCAGCGGTTCCCCAGGGCTCGGTTTAAGGTTCGATGGCTACACCTTC
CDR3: CASGSPGLGLRFDGYTF

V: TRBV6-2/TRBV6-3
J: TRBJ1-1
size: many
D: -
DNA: TGTGCCAGCACTACCGGGGGTACTGAAGCTTTCTTT
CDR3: CASTTGGTEAFF

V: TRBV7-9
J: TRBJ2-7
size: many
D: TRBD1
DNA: TGTGCCAGCAGCTTTCCCGGGACAGTCTCATACGAGCAGTACTTC
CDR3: CASSFPGTVSYEQYF

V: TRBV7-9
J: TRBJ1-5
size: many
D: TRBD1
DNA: TGTGCCAGCAGCTCCGGGACAGGGGTTTATAGCAATCAGCCCCAGCATTTT
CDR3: CASSSGTGVYSNQPQHF